This T cell receptor beta chain was found in a study of beta chain features in type 1 diabetes. Study conclusions and caveats: Any role of HLA type in TCRB rearrangement remained unresolved here. Across all four CD4+ subsets, people with type 1 diabetes showed modestly shorter TCRB CDR3s.

This CDR3 has 14 residues. CDR1 is ENHRY and CDR2 is SYGVKD in the germline V gene. Points on this clone: Its target is unknown. Mismatch with germline at one junction end may stem from a read error. This sample also contains other DNA sequences that code for the same CDR3.

Reverse transcription of all isolated RNA meant that expressed TCRB transcripts were sequenced. Only in-frame clones appear in the TCRdb table, and some are missing; sequencing was by immunoSEQ multiplex PCR. The repertoire consists of around 21,000 clones, with around 50% occurring once and the leading ten covering 0.43%. The source material was stem cell memory CD4+ T cells from blood. This receptor was obtained from a man aged 18 to 29 in good health. V usage is TRBV10-3 and J usage is TRBJ2-3; 8 positions match TRBD2. The CDR3 reads CAIRVSGAPDTQYF. The CDR3 DNA sequence: TGTGCCATCAGGGTTAGCGGGGCCCCGGATACACAGTATTTT.